These 18 T cell receptor beta chains were all obtained from the same sample, sequenced in a study of shared clonotypes between healthy human individuals. Sequenced by immunoSEQ multiplex PCR; TCRdb stores in-frame clones only, minus some. The sample has some 2,500,000 clones; approximately 93% are singletons. The material sequenced was naive CD4+ T cells from PBMCs. This sample's subset: CD45RA+ positively selected. These receptors all stem from a man younger than 30 in good health. Some clones in this sample may be carry-over from other donors' samples.

V usage is TRBV7-9 and J usage is TRBJ1-4, with D perhaps matching TRBD1 (6 bases). Per the germline V gene, CDR1 is SEHNR and CDR2 is FQNEAQ (reference sequence). V lost 0 bases, J lost 10 bases, and 15 bases lay in between. The CDR3 is 15 amino acids. Here the CDR3 reads CASSLASGARGKLFF. DNA of the CDR3: TGTGCCAGCAGCTTAGCGTCGGGGGCGCGAGGAAAACTGTTTTTT.

The chain combines TRBV7-2 with TRBJ2-7; 7 bases are shared with TRBD2. The germline V gene encodes CDR1 SGHTA and CDR2 FQGNSA. CDR3 length: 13 amino acids. V lost 0 bases to trimming and J lost 7 bases; unmatched junction nucleotides: 3. CDR3 sequence: CASSLAREMEQYF. The CDR3 nucleotides are TGTGCCAGCAGCTTAGCGCGGGAGATGGAGCAGTACTTC. Full variable domain (outside the CDR3, taken from reference TRBV7-2 and TRBJ2-7): GAGVSQSPSNKVTEKGKDVELRCDPISGHTALYWYRQSLGQGLEFLIYFQGNSAPDKSGLPSDRFSAERTGGSVSTLTIQRTQQEDSAVYLCASSLAREMEQYFGPGTRLTVT.

This clone has a handful of counts. V gene TRBV13 combines with J gene TRBJ1-1, with 7 bases aligning to TRBD1. The CDR3 consists of 15 residues. The germline gives CDR1 PRHDT, CDR2 FYEKMQ (reference sequence). V shed 5 bases, J shed 5 bases, and the junction held 11 bases outside the gene matches. CDR3 sequence reads: CASSQVGGPRTEAFF. CDR3 nucleotides: TGTGCCAGCAGCCAAGTAGGGGGCCCGCGGACTGAAGCTTTCTTT.

In regard to this clone: The same CDR3 also results from other DNA sequences found in this sample. The J gene is TRBJ2-5, the V gene TRBV18; no firm D call. CDR1 and CDR2 from the germline V gene are KGHSH and LQKENI. This CDR3 is built from 13 residues. V was pared by 2 bases and J by 5 bases, with 9 bases between. This chain's CDR3 is CASSPGLVETQYF. CDR3 in DNA: TGTGCCAGCTCACCAGGCTTGGTGGAGACCCAGTACTTC.

This clone was recorded once. This chain uses TRBV30 with TRBJ1-5; a possible D gene is TRBD1 (6 bases). V lost 5 bases to trimming and J lost 6 bases, with 14 bases between them. CDR1 GTSNPN and CDR2 SVGIG come from the germline V gene (reference sequence). The CDR3 has 13 amino acids. CDR3 region: CAWGLQGGQPQHF. As DNA, the CDR3 is TGTGCCTGGGGATTACAGGGCGGTCAGCCCCAGCATTTT.

The J gene is TRBJ2-3, the V gene TRBV5-4, with D perhaps TRBD1 (5 bases). The germline V gene has CDR1 SGHNT and CDR2 YYREEE (reference sequence). Trimming stripped 5 bases from V and 3 bases from J, with 7 bases between. CDR3 length equals 12 residues. The DNA of the CDR3 is TGTGCCAGCAGAGGGGCAACAGATACGCAGTATTTT. Protein: CASRGATDTQYF.

The chain joins TRBV6-1 to TRBJ1-1, with D perhaps TRBD1 (6 bases). The CDR3 is made up of 15 amino acids. Trimming removed 1 base at V and 1 base at J, with 10 bases between. From germline, CDR1 is MNHNS and CDR2 SASEGT. The CDR3 DNA reads as TGTGCCAGCAGTGAAGAGTGGGGACAGAACACTGAAGCTTTCTTT. The encoded protein is CASSEEWGQNTEAFF.

This sequence joins TRBV13 and TRBJ2-1, with D possibly being TRBD1 (5 bases). V gave up 3 bases and J gave up 15 bases, with 12 bases separating them. This CDR3 contains 11 residues. Germline V gives CDR1 PRHDT, CDR2 FYEKMQ (reference sequence). This CDR3 reads CASSFNGRAFF. DNA of the CDR3: TGTGCCAGCAGCTTCAATGGCAGGGCGTTCTTC.

This clone was counted once. V and J are TRBV9 and TRBJ1-2; D not resolved. This CDR3 has 15 residues. CDR1 is SGDLS, CDR2 YYNGEE, per germline. V dropped 0 bases and J dropped 2 bases, with 11 bases sitting between them. As DNA, the CDR3 is TGTGCCAGCAGCGTAGGCCGATTCGCCAACTATGGCTACACCTTC. As protein: CASSVGRFANYGYTF.

Worth noting for this clone: Other DNA sequences in the sample encode the same CDR3. The J gene is TRBJ2-1, the V gene TRBV29-1; D possibly corresponds to TRBD2 (6 bases). V dropped 4 bases and J dropped 0 bases, with 7 bases sitting between them. The germline V gene encodes CDR1 SQVTM and CDR2 ANQGSEA. The CDR3 extends over 13 amino acids. Here the CDR3 reads CSVGGDSYNEQFF. As DNA, the CDR3 is TGCAGCGTTGGGGGGGACTCCTACAATGAGCAGTTCTTC.

The chain is built from TRBV19 and TRBJ1-5, with TRBD1 identical over 10 bases. This CDR3 has 16 amino acids. After removal of 8 bases from V and 2 bases from J, the junction contained 9 bases not matched to a gene. Germline V lookup: CDR1 LNHDA, CDR2 SQIVND (reference sequence). The CDR3, as DNA: TGTGCCAGTTACCCGACCGGGACAGGGGGCAATCAGCCCCAGCATTTT. It is translated as CASYPTGTGGNQPQHF.

The J gene is TRBJ2-1, the V gene TRBV6-4; TRBD2 agrees at 10 bases. CDR3 length equals 16 residues. In germline, CDR1 is MRHNA, CDR2 SNTAGT. The ends lost 7 bases at V and 9 bases at J; junction bases unmatched: 15. The CDR3 sequence is CASKSTSGTTTGEQFF. CDR3 in DNA: TGTGCCAGCAAGAGTACTAGCGGGACAACAACGGGTGAGCAGTTCTTC.

The rearrangement uses TRBV15 and TRBJ2-1, with 7 bases lining up with TRBD1. V trimming: 9 bases; J trimming: 2 bases; junction bases outside the gene matches: 7. CDR3 size: 14 residues. CDR1 is LNHNV, CDR2 YYDKDF, per germline (reference sequence). CDR3 sequence: CATRTGSTYNEQFF. DNA for the CDR3: TGTGCCACGAGGACAGGATCTACCTACAATGAGCAGTTCTTC.

The chain employs TRBV2 and TRBJ1-2; a weak D match, TRBD1 (6 bases). Germline V lookup: CDR1 SNHLY, CDR2 FYNNEI. The germline V and J ends were trimmed by 7 bases and 4 bases, with 10 bases remaining between them. The CDR3 loop spans 12 amino acids. CDR3 DNA: TGTGCCAGCACGGACAGTGGCTATGGCTACACCTTC. It codes for CASTDSGYGYTF.

The V gene is TRBV19, the J gene TRBJ1-2; 8 bases match TRBD1. Germline lookup yields CDR1 LNHDA and CDR2 SQIVND (reference sequence). The CDR3 spans 13 residues. The trim removed 5 bases at V and 6 bases at J, leaving 5 bases unmatched. CDR3 residues: CASSPDRGHGYTF. Written as DNA, the CDR3 is TGTGCCAGTAGTCCAGACAGGGGCCATGGCTACACCTTC.

The chain uses TRBV2 and TRBJ2-2; 9 bases align to TRBD1. The CDR3 runs 17 residues. The germline V gene has CDR1 SNHLY and CDR2 FYNNEI. V lost 4 bases to trimming and J lost 6 bases; unmatched junction nucleotides: 12. The CDR3 protein is CASSVNRDRDFSGELFF. The CDR3, as DNA: TGTGCCAGCAGTGTTAATCGGGACAGGGATTTCTCCGGGGAGCTGTTTTTT.

This chain connects TRBV27 to TRBJ2-2; 10 positions match TRBD1. The CDR3 contains 15 residues. With V trimmed by 8 bases and J by 6 bases, 9 bases remained unmatched. CDR1 and CDR2 (germline): MNHEY, SMNVEV (reference sequence). CDR3 in DNA: TGTGCCAGCCTACCCCGGACAGGGGGATCCGGGGAGCTGTTTTTT. Translation: CASLPRTGGSGELFF.

The V and J genes are TRBV9 and TRBJ2-7, with D perhaps given as TRBD1 or TRBD2 (6 bases each). This CDR3 is built from 15 residues. Trimming pared 3 bases from V and 5 bases from J, leaving 18 bases between. Germline values: CDR1 SGDLS, CDR2 YYNGEE. The CDR3 is CASSAEGVSGDEQYF. CDR3 DNA sequence: TGTGCCAGCAGCGCCGAGGGGGTTTCGGGGGACGAGCAGTACTTC.